The 5 T cell receptor beta chains below come from one sample, sequenced in a study of cytomegalovirus exposure and HLA in healthy donors. PCR was performed using 60 Vbeta and 13 Jbeta primers. Assay used: immunoSEQ multiplex PCR; TCRdb lists only in-frame clones, some missing. The table shows 100,000 to 120,000 clones, with approximately 80% occurring only once. Material: PBMCs. The receptor source for this set is a man younger than 45 in good health and CMV-seropositive.

The V gene is TRBV14, the J gene TRBJ2-3; 9 bases are shared with TRBD1. Germline loops: CDR1 SGHDN, CDR2 FVKESK. There are 16 residues in the CDR3. Trimming at V came to 1 base and at J to 5 bases, leaving 7 bases not matched to a gene. CDR3 DNA sequence: TGTGCCAGCAGCCAAGTCGGGACAGGGTTAGGAGATACGCAGTATTTT. This gives the protein CASSQVGTGLGDTQYF.

The rearrangement joins TRBV25-1 to TRBJ2-3; D is uncertain. The CDR3 contains 14 residues. CDR1 MGHDK and CDR2 SYGVNS come from the germline V gene. V was cut by 3 bases and J by 0 bases, with 7 bases left in between. CDR3 protein: CASSDIGSTDTQYF. CDR3 DNA: TGTGCCAGCAGTGATATCGGGAGCACAGATACGCAGTATTTT.

This chain connects TRBV7-9 to TRBJ2-2, with no clear D. This CDR3 is built from 13 residues. Trimming stripped 7 bases from V and 5 bases from J, with 11 bases between. Germline assignment: CDR1 SEHNR and CDR2 FQNEAQ (reference sequence). CDR3 in amino acids: CASTTTSTGELFF. The CDR3 bases are TGTGCCAGCACCACGACATCAACCGGGGAGCTGTTTTTT.

The V call is TRBV18, the J call TRBJ2-5, with 10 bases identical to TRBD1. The V gene end was trimmed by 6 bases and the J gene end by 0 bases; junction bases not matched to a gene: 4. The length of the CDR3 is 15 residues. Germline lookup yields CDR1 KGHSH and CDR2 LQKENI. The CDR3 spells CASSPGQGNQETQYF. The CDR3, as DNA: TGTGCCAGCTCTCCGGGACAGGGGAACCAAGAGACCCAGTACTTC.

The V gene is TRBV7-8, the J gene TRBJ2-2, with 9 bases aligning to TRBD2. This CDR3 contains 18 residues. Germline CDR1 SGHVS, CDR2 FQNEAQ. The J segment lost 0 bases and the V segment lost 5 bases, leaving 10 bases of the junction unmatched. CDR3 region: CASSLKRGALANTGELFF. The DNA of the CDR3 is TGTGCCAGCAGCCTAAAGCGGGGGGCGCTCGCGAACACCGGGGAGCTGTTTTTT.